The 5 T cell receptor beta chains given below trace back to one sample, sequenced in a study of blood T cell repertoires in COVID-19. Clones were read by immunoSEQ multiplex PCR, and TCRdb kept only the in-frame ones, dropping some. The sample holds a few hundred thousand clones, around nine tenths seen once. The source material was PBMCs or T cells enriched from blood (not recorded which). The receptors were gathered from a woman in her twenties or thirties who had recovered from COVID-19.

The rearrangement uses TRBV6-1 and TRBJ1-4, with 8 bases fitting TRBD1. The trim removed 4 bases at V and 2 bases at J, leaving 9 bases unmatched. This CDR3 has 17 amino acids. Germline assignment: CDR1 MNHNS and CDR2 SASEGT. CDR3 loop: CASSGPDRELTNEKLFF. CDR3 coding DNA: TGTGCCAGCAGTGGACCGGACAGGGAATTGACTAATGAAAAACTGTTTTTT.

This clone was detected once. The chain has TRBV4-1 and TRBJ1-1, with D uncertain. The germline CDR1 and CDR2 sequences are MGHRA and YSYEKL. The CDR3 has 15 amino acids. V lost 4 bases to trimming and J lost 3 bases, with 15 bases between them. The CDR3 coding sequence is TGCGCCAGCAGCCCACCACGACCCGAGGACACTGAAGCTTTCTTT. This gives the protein CASSPPRPEDTEAFF.

The gene calls are TRBV5-4 and TRBJ2-7; 7 bases are shared with TRBD2. J gave up 2 bases and V 0 bases, and 5 bases lay outside the gene matches. The CDR3 runs 15 residues. Germline CDR1 is SGHNT and CDR2 is YYREEE (reference sequence). The CDR3 sequence: CASSLAAGTTYEQYF. For the CDR3, the DNA is TGTGCCAGCAGCTTGGCTGCCGGGACTACCTACGAGCAGTACTTC.

The rearrangement uses TRBV5-1 and TRBJ1-5; D possibly corresponds to TRBD1 (5 bases). V was clipped by 1 base and J by 1 base, with 9 bases between them. The germline gives CDR1 SGHRS, CDR2 YFSETQ. This CDR3 comprises 15 residues. For the CDR3, the DNA is TGCGCCAGCAGCTTGAGGGCAGGGAGCAATCAGCCCCAGCATTTT. Encoded protein: CASSLRAGSNQPQHF. Full variable domain (rest looked up from reference TRBV5-1 and TRBJ1-5): KAGVTQTPRYLIKTRGQQVTLSCSPISGHRSVSWYQQTPGQGLQFLFEYFSETQRNKGNFPGRFSGRQFSNSRSEMNVSTLELGDSALYLCASSLRAGSNQPQHFGDGTRLSIL.

The gene calls are TRBV7-9 and TRBJ1-2, with 7 bases identical to TRBD1. Germline CDR1 reads SEHNR; CDR2 reads FQNEAQ (reference sequence). The CDR3 is made up of 16 amino acids. V was pared by 4 bases and J by 4 bases, with 12 bases of the junction left unmatched. The CDR3 DNA is TGTGCCAGCAGCTCTACGGCTCGGGGACAGAGCTATGGCTACACCTTC. Translation gives CASSSTARGQSYGYTF.